Shown below are 3 T cell receptor beta chains from a single sample sequenced in a study of blood T cell repertoires in COVID-19. Some clones are missing from TCRdb's copy, which holds only in-frame ones; the method was immunoSEQ multiplex PCR. The sample has about 220,000 clones, 65% to 85% seen once. The sequenced sample was peripheral blood. These TCRs come from a woman aged 60-70 years with acute or convalescent COVID-19.

DNA for the CDR3: TGTGCCAGCAGCCCCGGGACTAGCGGGGAAAGGGATGAGCAGTTCTTC. This translates into CASSPGTSGERDEQFF. The V gene is TRBV7-2, the J gene TRBJ2-1; TRBD2 matches at 13 bases. This CDR3 is 16 amino acids long. Trimming took 5 bases from V and 8 from J; bases not matched to a gene: 9. CDR1 and CDR2 (germline): SGHTA, FQGNSA.

This chain joins TRBV7-8 and TRBJ2-7; D call uncertain. Germline loops: CDR1 SGHVS, CDR2 FQNEAQ. The germline V and J ends were trimmed by 2 bases and 4 bases, with 9 bases remaining between them. This CDR3 comprises 13 residues. The CDR3 region is CASSLFPGYEQYF. In DNA, the CDR3 is TGTGCCAGCAGCTTATTTCCCGGTTACGAGCAGTACTTC.

The chain combines TRBV7-2 with TRBJ2-5; 7 positions match TRBD2. The V gene's germline CDR1 is SGHTA and CDR2 FQGNSA. V lost 10 bases to trimming and J lost 2 bases; unmatched junction nucleotides: 10. The CDR3 length is 14 residues. CDR3 nucleotide sequence: TGTGCCACAAGCTGGCGGGGGTCTCAAGAGACCCAGTACTTC. This codes for CATSWRGSQETQYF.